The T cell receptor beta chain described here comes from a study of early T cells in non-severe SARS-CoV-2 infection. Background on the study: RNA in bulk from unsorted whole blood was sequenced, and chains were unpaired.

This clonotype was recorded many times. TCRdb re-derived calls from the 5' RACE reads in MiXCR, one entry per CDR3 protein. The sample holds nearly 45,000 distinct CDR3 sequences, roughly a tenth seen once. CDR1 is LGHDT, CDR2 YNNKEL, per germline (reference sequence). CDR3 length equals 15 residues. Trimming stripped 1 base from V and 3 bases from J, with 10 bases between. The source material was whole blood. This receptor was identified in an adult who was a healthcare worker with PCR-confirmed SARS-CoV-2 infection or an uninfected control (not recorded which). The V and J genes are TRBV3-1 and TRBJ1-5; D unclear. Here the CDR3 DNA reads TGTGCCAGCAGCCAAGTTCCGGGAGCCAATCAGCCCCAGCATTTT. Encoded protein: CASSQVPGANQPQHF.